The 26 T cell receptor beta chains given below trace back to one sample, sequenced in a study of blood T cells in healthy people across ages. Combining a sample-barcoded 5' primer with a J-beta primer mix, a second PCR ran for 7 to 11 cycles. TCRdb reprocessed the 5' RACE reads with MiXCR, giving one entry per CDR3 protein. The table lists fewer than 650,000 distinct CDR3 sequences, roughly a quarter of them singletons. Another study also made use of these data, one on T cells of mothers and their children.

Sample: blood. The receptors here all came from a boy aged 2 to 10 in good health.

The rearrangement links TRBV29-1 to TRBJ2-1, with D perhaps matching TRBD1 (6 bases). Trimming took off 7 bases at V and 2 bases at J, with 12 bases between the two ends. This CDR3 has 13 residues. Germline CDR1 reads SQVTM; CDR2 reads ANQGSEA. CDR3 coding DNA: TGCAGCGGAACAGGGATCACCTACAATGAGCAGTTCTTC. It translates to CSGTGITYNEQFF.

This clonotype was seen a few times. The V call is TRBV27, the J call TRBJ2-7; 9 bases align to TRBD2. The CDR3 totals 13 residues. The germline V gene has CDR1 MNHEY and CDR2 SMNVEV (reference sequence). With 8 bases clipped from V and 5 bases from J, the junction kept 7 bases outside the gene matches. In DNA form, the CDR3 reads TGTGCCAGCCGGATAGCGGGAGATCACGAGCAGTACTTC. Translation gives CASRIAGDHEQYF.

The sample holds a few counts of this clonotype. The junction departs from the called germline gene at one end, perhaps through a read error. This chain links TRBV7-2 with TRBJ1-3, with D unclear. In germline, CDR1 is SGHTA, CDR2 FQGNSA. This CDR3 is 15 amino acids long. The CDR3 DNA sequence: TGTGCCAGCAGCTTAGGAGGGTCTTGGGGAAACACCGTATATTTT. Residues: CASSLGGSWGNTVYF.

Points on this clonotype: One junction end disagrees with the germline gene, perhaps due to a read error. The V gene is TRBV3-1, the J gene TRBJ1-1, with TRBD1 as a possible D gene (5 bases). CDR3 length: 12 residues. Germline V gives CDR1 LGHDT, CDR2 YNNKEL (reference sequence). CDR3 sequence (DNA): TGTGCCAGCAGCCCCCCCAGGGCTGAGGCTTTCTTT. Amino acids: CASSPPRAEAFF.

This clonotype was counted only a few times. An end of the junction does not agree with germline; a read error may underlie this. The chain links TRBV12-3 or TRBV12-4 to TRBJ1-3, with D possibly being TRBD1 (6 bases). The CDR3 has 14 amino acids. The CDR3 sequence: CASRLQGSGNAIYF. In nucleotides, the CDR3 is TGTGCCAGCAGGTTACAGGGCTCTGGAAACGCCATATATTTT.

This clonotype was counted at least ten times. One junction end does not reproduce the germline sequence, and a read error may be involved. The chain joins TRBV12-3 or TRBV12-4 to TRBJ2-2, with D uncertain. CDR3 size: 12 residues. The CDR3 sequence: CASSLSPGELFF. DNA of the CDR3: TGTGCTAGCAGTTTATCCCCCGGGGAGCTGTTTTTT.

This clonotype was counted between two and nine times. The chain carries TRBV9 and TRBJ2-7, with D perhaps TRBD1 (6 bases). The CDR3 contains 12 residues. Trimming pared 6 bases from V and 6 bases from J, leaving 13 bases between. Germline values: CDR1 SGDLS, CDR2 YYNGEE. CDR3 in DNA: TGTGCCAGCAACAGGGATCCGGGCGAGCAGTACTTC. Encoded protein: CASNRDPGEQYF.

The chain links TRBV4-1 to TRBJ2-7; 7 positions agree with TRBD1. The CDR3 is made up of 17 amino acids. Germline CDR1 and CDR2: MGHRA and YSYEKL. V shed 3 bases, J shed 6 bases, and the junction held 17 bases outside the gene matches. This CDR3 reads CASSHRSRRTGFLEQYF. CDR3 bases: TGCGCCAGCAGCCACCGCAGTAGGAGGACAGGTTTCCTCGAGCAGTACTTC.

This chain uses TRBV6-2 or TRBV6-3 with TRBJ2-5; 11 nucleotides align to TRBD1. TRBJ2-1 explains the end of the DNA better; the J call may be wrong. Germline lookup yields CDR1 MNHEY and CDR2 SVGEGT. The CDR3 consists of 15 residues. In DNA form, the CDR3 reads TGTGCCAGCAGTTACCCGGGACAGGGGGACAATGAGCAGTTCTTC. Translated, it gives CASSYPGQGDNEQFF.

This clonotype has a handful of counts. This chain uses TRBV24-1 with TRBJ2-1; D remains ambiguous. Deletions cut 3 bases from V and 10 bases from J, with 9 bases between. Germline V gene lookup returns CDR1 KGHDR and CDR2 SFDVKD. This CDR3 has 12 amino acids. CDR3: CATSDTDGEQFF. As DNA, the CDR3 is TGTGCCACCAGTGATACCGACGGGGAGCAGTTCTTC.

CDR3 nucleotide sequence: TGTGCCTACAGGGGCTCCTACGAGCAGTACTTC. As protein: CAYRGSYEQYF. This chain joins TRBV30 and TRBJ2-7; 7 bases are shared with TRBD1. The CDR3 spans 11 residues. In germline, CDR1 is GTSNPN, CDR2 SVGIG (reference sequence). Trimming at V came to 7 bases and at J to 0 bases, leaving 0 bases not matched to a gene.

V usage is TRBV20-1 and J usage is TRBJ1-2; 8 positions agree with TRBD1. V shed 6 bases and J 6 bases; nucleotides not matched to a gene: 12. Per the germline V gene, CDR1 is DFQATT and CDR2 is SNEGSKA (reference sequence). The CDR3 consists of 14 residues. In nucleotides, the CDR3 is TGCAGTGCCCCCCCTGGACAGGGAAGGGATGGCTACACCTTC. It encodes CSAPPGQGRDGYTF.

V gene TRBV6-1 combines with J gene TRBJ1-6; TRBD1 agrees at 10 bases. CDR1 and CDR2 (germline): MNHNS, SASEGT. This CDR3 is 15 amino acids long. The junction had 5 bases not matched to a gene; V was cut back by 6 bases and J by 6 bases. CDR3 nucleotide sequence: TGTGCCAGCAGAGGGACAGGGGAAAGTAATTCACCCCTCCACTTT. Residues: CASRGTGESNSPLHF.

This clonotype has just a few counts. This chain uses TRBV7-2 with TRBJ2-4; D is unresolved. Trimming removed 3 bases from V and 0 bases from J, with 12 bases in between. The CDR3 runs 16 residues. The germline V gene encodes CDR1 SGHTA and CDR2 FQGNSA. This CDR3 is CASSFNRSRAKNIQYF. In nucleotides, the CDR3 is TGTGCCAGCAGCTTTAATCGGTCCCGAGCCAAAAACATTCAGTACTTC.

V gene TRBV5-5 combines with J gene TRBJ2-7; TRBD1 matches at 7 bases. With V trimmed by 5 bases and J by 4 bases, 6 bases remained unmatched. This CDR3 is built from 13 residues. Germline V gives CDR1 SGHKS, CDR2 YYEKEE (reference sequence). The CDR3 DNA sequence: TGTGCCAGCAGTCTCCAGGGACAGTACGAGCAGTACTTC. Translation: CASSLQGQYEQYF.

V usage is TRBV29-1 and J usage is TRBJ2-7; unclear D gene. The J call may be incorrect, as the DNA end agrees better with TRBJ2-1. The CDR3 extends over 13 amino acids. The V gene's germline CDR1 is SQVTM and CDR2 ANQGSEA. CDR3 region: CSVSTDVVNEQFF. In DNA form, the CDR3 reads TGCAGCGTATCTACGGACGTCGTCAATGAGCAGTTCTTC.

The J gene is TRBJ2-5, the V gene TRBV5-6; D unresolved. V was clipped by 0 bases and J by 4 bases, with 7 bases between them. The CDR3 is 13 amino acids. Germline V gene lookup returns CDR1 SGHDT and CDR2 YYEEEE. CDR3 sequence reads: CASSLGNTETQYF. As DNA, the CDR3 is TGTGCCAGCAGCTTGGGCAACACAGAGACCCAGTACTTC.

In this sample, this clonotype turned up many times. The rearrangement joins TRBV29-1 to TRBJ2-7; maybe TRBD2 (5 bases). Germline V lookup: CDR1 SQVTM, CDR2 ANQGSEA. CDR3 length: 11 residues. V was shortened by 5 bases and J by 2 bases, with 7 bases between the two germline ends. CDR3 sequence reads: CSVWGAYEQYF. For the CDR3, the DNA is TGCAGCGTTTGGGGAGCCTACGAGCAGTACTTC.

V usage is TRBV20-1 and J usage is TRBJ2-2; 10 bases are shared with TRBD2. Germline V CDR1 and CDR2: DFQATT, SNEGSKA (reference sequence). CDR3 size: 15 residues. V was clipped by 3 bases and J by 4 bases; unmatched bases: 5. DNA for the CDR3: TGCAGTGCTAGTCCCAGCGGGAGGGCCACCGGGGAGCTGTTTTTT. Translated: CSASPSGRATGELFF.

This clonotype has more than one count but fewer than ten. The V call is TRBV10-3, the J call TRBJ2-1, with TRBD2 matching over 8 bases. CDR3 length: 16 residues. The germline gives CDR1 ENHRY, CDR2 SYGVKD. Trimming took 5 bases from V and 0 from J; bases not matched to a gene: 6. DNA of the CDR3: TGTGCCATCAGTTGGCGGGGGGAAAGCTCCTACAATGAGCAGTTCTTC. Translation: CAISWRGESSYNEQFF.

This clonotype showed up just a few times. V is TRBV12-3 or TRBV12-4 and J is TRBJ1-6; D unclear. The CDR3 is 14 residues long. Trimming removed 0 bases from V and 4 bases from J, with 4 bases in between. CDR3 sequence: CASSLARYNSPLHF. The CDR3 DNA is TGTGCCAGCAGTTTAGCCCGGTATAATTCACCCCTCCACTTT.

This clonotype was counted only a few times. CDR3 sequence: CSARLDGENKYF. The CDR3 coding sequence is TGCAGTGCTAGACTGGACGGAGAAAACAAGTATTTT. The V gene is TRBV20-1, the J gene TRBJ2-3, with D uncertain. CDR3 length equals 12 residues. V dropped 2 bases and J dropped 13 bases, with 16 bases sitting between them. Germline V gene lookup returns CDR1 DFQATT and CDR2 SNEGSKA (reference sequence).

The chain is built from TRBV6-6 and TRBJ2-7, with D unclear. The CDR3 is 12 residues long. V gave up 2 bases and J gave up 5 bases, with 7 bases separating them. CDR1 is MNHNY and CDR2 is SVGAGI in the germline V gene (reference sequence). The CDR3: CASSYRVDEQYF. In nucleotides, the CDR3 is TGTGCCAGCAGTTACAGGGTCGACGAGCAGTACTTC.

This clonotype was picked up a small number of times. V and J are TRBV27 and TRBJ2-5; perhaps TRBD1 as D (5 bases). The DNA end is a closer match to TRBJ2-7, so the J assignment may be wrong. CDR1 and CDR2 (germline): MNHEY, SMNVEV (reference sequence). There are 13 residues in the CDR3. Here the CDR3 DNA reads TGTGCCAGCAGGTCCGGACAAGCCTACGAGCAGTACTTC. Its protein is CASRSGQAYEQYF.

This clonotype has more than one count but fewer than ten. V gene TRBV20-1 combines with J gene TRBJ2-2; weak D call: TRBD2 (6 bases). V was trimmed by 1 base and J by 5 bases, leaving 14 bases between them. Germline lookup yields CDR1 DFQATT and CDR2 SNEGSKA (reference sequence). The CDR3 runs 15 residues. CDR3 nucleotide sequence: TGCAGTGCTAGAGTCGGGGGTTTGATGACCGGGGAGCTGTTTTTT. This gives the protein CSARVGGLMTGELFF.

This chain connects TRBV12-3 or TRBV12-4 to TRBJ1-1, with 9 bases identical to TRBD1. CDR3 length: 16 amino acids. J was trimmed by 4 bases and V by 4 bases; bases with no gene match: 10. CDR3: CASSYRAGQGGTEAFF. The CDR3 coding sequence is TGTGCCAGCAGTTATCGTGCGGGACAGGGTGGCACTGAAGCTTTCTTT.